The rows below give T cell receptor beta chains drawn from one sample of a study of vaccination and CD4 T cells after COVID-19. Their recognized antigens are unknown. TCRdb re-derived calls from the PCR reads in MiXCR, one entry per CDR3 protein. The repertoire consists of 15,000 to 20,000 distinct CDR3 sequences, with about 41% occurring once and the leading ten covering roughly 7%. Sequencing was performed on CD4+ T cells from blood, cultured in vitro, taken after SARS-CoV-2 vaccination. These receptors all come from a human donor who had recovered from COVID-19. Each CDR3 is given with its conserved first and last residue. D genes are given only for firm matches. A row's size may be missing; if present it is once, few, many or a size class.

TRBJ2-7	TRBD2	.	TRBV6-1	TGTGCCAGCACGGGACTATCCTACGAGCAGTACTTC	CASTGLSYEQYF
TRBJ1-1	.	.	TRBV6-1	TGTGCCAGCAGCGCCACATGGAACACTGAAGCTTTCTTT	CASSATWNTEAFF
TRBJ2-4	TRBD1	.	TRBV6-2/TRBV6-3	TGTGCCAGCAGTAACCGACAGGACAGGGACGGAAACATTCAGTACTTC	CASSNRQDRDGNIQYF
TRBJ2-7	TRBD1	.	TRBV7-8	TGTGCCAGCAGCTTCCCCCCCGGGACAGGGGTGGACGAGCAGTACTTC	CASSFPPGTGVDEQYF
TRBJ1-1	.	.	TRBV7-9	TGTGCCAGCAGCTTAGGACAGGCGTTGAACACTGAAGCTTTCTTT	CASSLGQALNTEAFF
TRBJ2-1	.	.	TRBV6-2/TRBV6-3	TGTGCCAGCAGTTATGGCGGGGCAGGGAAGCAGTTCTTC	CASSYGGAGKQFF
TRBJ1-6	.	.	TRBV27	TGTGCCAGCAGCCCCCTCTTAGAGGCCTATAATTCACCCCTCCACTTT	CASSPLLEAYNSPLHF
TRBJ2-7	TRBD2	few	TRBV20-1	TGCAGTGCTAGAGTATTAGGGAGGGCTAGCGGGAGGTACGAGCAGTACTTC	CSARVLGRASGRYEQYF
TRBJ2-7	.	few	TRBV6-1	TGTGCCAGCAGCAGAGGGACGGCTAGAGACCACGAGCAGTACTTC	CASSRGTARDHEQYF
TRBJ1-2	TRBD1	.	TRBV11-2	TGTGCCAGCAGCCCGGACAGGGGTACTGGCTACACCTTC	CASSPDRGTGYTF
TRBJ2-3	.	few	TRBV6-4	TGTGCCAGCAGTACGACAGAAGGGAGCGCAGATACGCAGTATTTT	CASSTTEGSADTQYF
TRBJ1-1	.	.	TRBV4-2	TGTGCCAGCAGCCGCCCCCACACTGAAGCTTTCTTT	CASSRPHTEAFF
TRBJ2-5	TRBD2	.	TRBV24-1	TGTGCCACCAGTGACCCCGGGACTAGCGGGAGGACGGGAGAGACCCAGTACTTC	CATSDPGTSGRTGETQYF
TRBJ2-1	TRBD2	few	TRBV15	TGTGCCACCAGCGGCCGGGCCGGGAGGGCTAAGGATGAGCAGTTCTTC	CATSGRAGRAKDEQFF
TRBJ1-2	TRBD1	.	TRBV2	TGTGCCAGCAGTGAAATCGGACAGGGGGCTCACTATGGCTACACCTTC	CASSEIGQGAHYGYTF
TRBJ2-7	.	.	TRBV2	TGTGCCAGCAGTGAAATTCTGGAGCAGTACTTC	CASSEILEQYF
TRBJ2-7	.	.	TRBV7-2	TGTGCCAGCAGCTCTCGCAGGCTCGGGGAGCAGTACTTC	CASSSRRLGEQYF
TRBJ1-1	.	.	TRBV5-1	TGCGCCAGCAGCTGGGACGGCCGGGGCACTGAAGCTTTCTTT	CASSWDGRGTEAFF
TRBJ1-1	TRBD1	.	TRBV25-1	TGTGCCAGCATTCCGGCAGGGGGCAGGGGCACTGAAGCTTTCTTT	CASIPAGGRGTEAFF
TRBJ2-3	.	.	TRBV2	TGTGCCAGCAGAACGACCGGCACAGATACGCAGTATTTT	CASRTTGTDTQYF
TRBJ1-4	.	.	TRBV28	TGTGCCAGCAGTCTCCATCAAGGGGTGGCTAATGAAAAACTGTTTTTT	CASSLHQGVANEKLFF
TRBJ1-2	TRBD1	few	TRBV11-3	TGTGCCAGCAGCTCGACAGGGAGCTATGGCTACACCTTC	CASSSTGSYGYTF
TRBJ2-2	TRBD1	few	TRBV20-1	TGCAGTGCCAGACAGGGGGCAGGGACCGGGGAGCTGTTTTTT	CSARQGAGTGELFF
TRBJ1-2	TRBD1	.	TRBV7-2	TGTGCCAGCAGCTTCAACAGTCCCGGGACAGGGATCGGCTACACCTTC	CASSFNSPGTGIGYTF
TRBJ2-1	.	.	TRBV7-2	TGTGCCAGCAGCAGGGAGAGCAATGAGCAGTTCTTC	CASSRESNEQFF
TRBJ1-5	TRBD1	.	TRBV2	TGTGCCAGCACCCCGTTCAGGGGGTTTTATCAGCCCCAGCATTTT	CASTPFRGFYQPQHF
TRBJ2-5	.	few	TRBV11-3	TGTGCCAGCAGCTTAGCCCCGGGGAATCAAGAGACCCAGTACTTC	CASSLAPGNQETQYF
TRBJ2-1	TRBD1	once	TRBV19	TGTGCCAGTAGTACGACAGGGTTGGGAGAGCAGTTCTTC	CASSTTGLGEQFF
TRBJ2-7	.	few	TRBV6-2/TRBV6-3	TGTGCCAGCAAATCGGGTGCGTACGAGCAGTACTTC	CASKSGAYEQYF
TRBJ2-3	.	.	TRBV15	TGTGCCACCAGCAGAGGACGACAGCGCACAGATACGCAGTATTTT	CATSRGRQRTDTQYF
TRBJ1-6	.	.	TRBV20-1	TGCAGTGCTAGACAGGGGTTTAATTCACCCCTCCACTTT	CSARQGFNSPLHF
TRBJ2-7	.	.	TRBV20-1	TGCAGTGCTAGAGATCTGCGATACGAGCAGTACTTC	CSARDLRYEQYF
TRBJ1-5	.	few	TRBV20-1	TGCAGTGCTAGGGCCGTCCAAGTAAATCAGCCCCAGCATTTT	CSARAVQVNQPQHF
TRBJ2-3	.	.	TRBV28	TGTGCCAGCAAGGGGTCAGATACGCAGTATTTT	CASKGSDTQYF
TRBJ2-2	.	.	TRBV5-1	TGCGCCAGCAGCTTACGGGAGATGCTCGGGGAGCTGTTTTTT	CASSLREMLGELFF
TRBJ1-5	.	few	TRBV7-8	TGTGCCAGCAGCAGCCGGGGTGGCGGCAATCAGCCCCAGCATTTT	CASSSRGGGNQPQHF
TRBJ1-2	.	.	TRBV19	TGTGCCAGTAGTATCCTCTCGGGGGGTTCGGGCTACACCTTC	CASSILSGGSGYTF
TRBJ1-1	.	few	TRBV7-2	TGTGCCAGCAACGACAGAGACACTGAAGCTTTCTTT	CASNDRDTEAFF
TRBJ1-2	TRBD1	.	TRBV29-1	TGCAGCGTTGAAGATCAAACAGGGGGCTATGGCTACACCTTC	CSVEDQTGGYGYTF
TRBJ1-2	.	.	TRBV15	TGTGCCACCAGCAGAGATAGGGCAGGGGACGGCTACACCTTC	CATSRDRAGDGYTF
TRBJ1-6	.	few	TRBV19	TGTGCCAGTAGTGCCCGAGGTGCCACGGCGAATTCACCCCTCCACTTT	CASSARGATANSPLHF
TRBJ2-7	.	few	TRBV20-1	TGCAGTGCTCGACGGGCCGGGAGCTCCTACGAGCAGTACTTC	CSARRAGSSYEQYF
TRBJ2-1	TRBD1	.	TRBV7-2	TGTGCCAGCAGCTTGCCGACAGGGGGATACAATGAGCAGTTCTTC	CASSLPTGGYNEQFF
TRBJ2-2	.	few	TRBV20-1	TGCAGTGCTCCCGGCGGGCGAACAACCGGGGAGCTGTTTTTT	CSAPGGRTTGELFF
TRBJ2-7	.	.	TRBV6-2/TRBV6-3	TGTGCCAGCACTGGAGGGGGATCCTACGAGCAGTACTTC	CASTGGGSYEQYF
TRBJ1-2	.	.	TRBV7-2	TGTGCCAGCAGCTTAGACCCCGGTAACTATGGCTACACCTTC	CASSLDPGNYGYTF
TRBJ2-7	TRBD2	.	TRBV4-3	TGCGCCAGCAGCCGCAATACGGCTAGCGGACCCTACGAGCAGTACTTC	CASSRNTASGPYEQYF
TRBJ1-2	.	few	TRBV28	TGTGCCAGCTCATCGTTGGGGAGTTATGGCTACACCTTC	CASSSLGSYGYTF
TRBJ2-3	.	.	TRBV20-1	TGCAGTGCTAGAGCGGGACTCGTAGATACGCAGTATTTT	CSARAGLVDTQYF
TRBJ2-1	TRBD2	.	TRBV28	TGTGCCAGCAGTCACCCGACTAGCTACTACAATGAGCAGTTCTTC	CASSHPTSYYNEQFF
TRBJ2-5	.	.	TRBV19	TGTGCCAGTAGTATAGGAGGCCAAGAGACCCAGTACTTC	CASSIGGQETQYF
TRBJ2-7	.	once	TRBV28	TGTGCCAGCAGTTTGGAGGACTTTTACGAGCAGTACTTC	CASSLEDFYEQYF
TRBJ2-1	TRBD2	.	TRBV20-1	TGCAGTGCCGAGGCCACTAGCGGGACTGATGAGCAGTTCTTC	CSAEATSGTDEQFF
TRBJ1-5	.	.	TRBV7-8	TGTGCCAGCAGCTTAGATGGCAGGGGCAATCAGCCCCAGCATTTT	CASSLDGRGNQPQHF
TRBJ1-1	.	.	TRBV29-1	TGCAGCGTTTCAACGGTGGGGAACACTGAAGCTTTCTTT	CSVSTVGNTEAFF
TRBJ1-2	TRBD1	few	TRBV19	TGTGCCAGTAGTATCCTCGGACAGGGAGCTAACTATGGCTACACCTTC	CASSILGQGANYGYTF